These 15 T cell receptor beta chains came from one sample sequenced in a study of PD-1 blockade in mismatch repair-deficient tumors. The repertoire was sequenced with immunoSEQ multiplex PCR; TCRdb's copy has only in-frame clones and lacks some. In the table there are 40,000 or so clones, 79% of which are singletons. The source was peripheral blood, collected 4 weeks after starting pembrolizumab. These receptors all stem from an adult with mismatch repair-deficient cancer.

The CDR3 nucleotides are TGTGCCAGCAGTCTCGGGACACGCCGCACAGATACGCAGTATTTT. Translated, it gives CASSLGTRRTDTQYF. The chain carries TRBV6-5 and TRBJ2-3; TRBD1 is a possible D gene (6 bases). CDR3 length: 15 residues. The V end was cut by 5 bases, the J end by 1 base, with 13 bases between. From germline, CDR1 is MNHEY and CDR2 SVGAGI.

The CDR3 nucleotides are TGTGCCAGTAGGGGACTAGCGGGAGGTTCCCTCTCCTACAATGAGCAGTTCTTC. Translated, it gives CASRGLAGGSLSYNEQFF. The chain has TRBV19 and TRBJ2-1; 15 nucleotides line up with TRBD2. The CDR3 is 18 residues long. The junction had 6 bases not matched to a gene; V was cut back by 6 bases and J by 0 bases. Germline values: CDR1 LNHDA, CDR2 SQIVND (reference sequence). Filled out from reference TRBV19 and TRBJ2-1, the complete variable domain reads DGGITQSPKYLFRKEGQNVTLSCEQNLNHDAMYWYRQDPGQGLRLIYYSQIVNDFQKGDIAEGYSVSREKKESFPLTVTSAQKNPTAFYLCASRGLAGGSLSYNEQFFGPGTRLTVL.

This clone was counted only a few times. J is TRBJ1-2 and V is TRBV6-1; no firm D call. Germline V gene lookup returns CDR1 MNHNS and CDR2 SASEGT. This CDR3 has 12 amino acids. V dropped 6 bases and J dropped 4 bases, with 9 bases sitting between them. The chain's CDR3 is CASRAFGYGYTF. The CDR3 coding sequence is TGTGCCAGCAGGGCTTTCGGCTATGGCTACACCTTC.

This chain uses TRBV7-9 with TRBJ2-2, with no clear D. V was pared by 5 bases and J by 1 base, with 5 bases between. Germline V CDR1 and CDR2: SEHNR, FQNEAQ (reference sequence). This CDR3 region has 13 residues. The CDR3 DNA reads TGTGCCAGCAGCCCACAGAACACCGGGGAGCTGTTTTTT. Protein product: CASSPQNTGELFF.

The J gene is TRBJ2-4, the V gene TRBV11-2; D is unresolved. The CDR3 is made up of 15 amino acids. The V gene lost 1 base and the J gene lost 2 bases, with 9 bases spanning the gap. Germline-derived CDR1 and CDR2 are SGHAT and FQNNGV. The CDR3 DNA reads TGTGCCAGCAGCTTAGTGGAACAGCCCAAAAACATTCAGTACTTC. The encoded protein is CASSLVEQPKNIQYF.

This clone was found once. The CDR3 region is CASSASPGQPQHF. CDR3 DNA: TGTGCCAGCAGCGCCAGCCCCGGTCAGCCCCAGCATTTT. This chain uses TRBV9 with TRBJ1-5; D ambiguous. V was trimmed by 3 bases and J by 6 bases, leaving 10 bases between them. Germline V gives CDR1 SGDLS, CDR2 YYNGEE. This CDR3 has 13 residues. The entire variable domain, with the rest obtained from reference TRBV9 and TRBJ1-5, is as follows: DSGVTQTPKHLITATGQRVTLRCSPRSGDLSVYWYQQSLDQGLQFLIQYYNGEERAKGNILERFSAQQFPDLHSELNLSSLELGDSALYFCASSASPGQPQHFGDGTRLSIL.

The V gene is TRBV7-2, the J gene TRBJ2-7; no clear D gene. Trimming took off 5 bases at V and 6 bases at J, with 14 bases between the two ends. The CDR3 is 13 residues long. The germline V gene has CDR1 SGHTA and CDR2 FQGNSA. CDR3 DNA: TGTGCCAGCAGCCCAACCCTAGTCCGCGAGCAGTACTTC. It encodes CASSPTLVREQYF.

Here the CDR3 DNA reads TGTGCTAGTGGACCCGGTGGCAGCCCCTACAATGAGCAGTTCTTC. Protein: CASGPGGSPYNEQFF. The chain couples TRBV12-5 to TRBJ2-1, with D uncertain. With 6 bases removed from V and 2 bases from J, the gap between germline ends came to 14 bases. This CDR3 comprises 15 residues. From germline, CDR1 is LGHNT and CDR2 FRNRAP.

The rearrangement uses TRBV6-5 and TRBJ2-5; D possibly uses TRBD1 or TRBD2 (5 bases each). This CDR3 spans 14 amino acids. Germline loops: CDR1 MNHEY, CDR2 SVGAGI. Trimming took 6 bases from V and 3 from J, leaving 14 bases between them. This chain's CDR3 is CASRDPGPEETQYF. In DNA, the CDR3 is TGTGCCAGCAGAGATCCGGGACCAGAAGAGACCCAGTACTTC.

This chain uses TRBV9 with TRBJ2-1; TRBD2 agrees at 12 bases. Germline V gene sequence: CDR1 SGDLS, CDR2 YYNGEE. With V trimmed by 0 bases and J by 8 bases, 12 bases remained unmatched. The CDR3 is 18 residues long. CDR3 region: CASSVGSSGRAYSDEQFF. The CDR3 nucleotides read TGTGCCAGCAGCGTAGGGTCTAGCGGGAGGGCCTATAGCGATGAGCAGTTCTTC. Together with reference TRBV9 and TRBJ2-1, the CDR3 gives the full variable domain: DSGVTQTPKHLITATGQRVTLRCSPRSGDLSVYWYQQSLDQGLQFLIQYYNGEERAKGNILERFSAQQFPDLHSELNLSSLELGDSALYFCASSVGSSGRAYSDEQFFGPGTRLTVL.

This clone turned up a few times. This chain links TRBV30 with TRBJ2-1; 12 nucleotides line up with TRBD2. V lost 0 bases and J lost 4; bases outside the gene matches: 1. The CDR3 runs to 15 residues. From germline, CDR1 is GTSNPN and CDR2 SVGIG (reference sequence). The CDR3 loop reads CAWSVLAGGYNEQFF. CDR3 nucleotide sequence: TGTGCCTGGAGTGTACTAGCGGGAGGTTACAATGAGCAGTTCTTC.

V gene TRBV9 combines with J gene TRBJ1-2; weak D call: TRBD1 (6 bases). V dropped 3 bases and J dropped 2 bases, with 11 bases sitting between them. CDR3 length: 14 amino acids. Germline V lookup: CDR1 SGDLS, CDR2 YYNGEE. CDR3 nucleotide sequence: TGTGCCAGCAGCGGAGGGGGTTACAACTATGGCTACACCTTC. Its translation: CASSGGGYNYGYTF.

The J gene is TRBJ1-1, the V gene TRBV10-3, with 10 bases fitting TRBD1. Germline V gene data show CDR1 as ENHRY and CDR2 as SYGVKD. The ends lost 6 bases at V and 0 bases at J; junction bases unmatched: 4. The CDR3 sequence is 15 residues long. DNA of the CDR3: TGTGCCATCAGCGACGGGACAGGGGTGAACACTGAAGCTTTCTTT. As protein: CAISDGTGVNTEAFF.

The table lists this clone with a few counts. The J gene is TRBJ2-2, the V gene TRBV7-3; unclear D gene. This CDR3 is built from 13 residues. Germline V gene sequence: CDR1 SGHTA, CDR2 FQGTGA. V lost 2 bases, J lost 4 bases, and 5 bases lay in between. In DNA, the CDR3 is TGTGCCAGCAGCTTAGACGGCACCGGGGAGCTGTTTTTT. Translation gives CASSLDGTGELFF.

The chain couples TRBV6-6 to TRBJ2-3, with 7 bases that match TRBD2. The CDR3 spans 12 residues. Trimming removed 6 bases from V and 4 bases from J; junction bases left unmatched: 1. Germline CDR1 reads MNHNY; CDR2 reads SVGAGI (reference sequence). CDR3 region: CASSSGADTQYF. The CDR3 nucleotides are TGTGCCAGCAGCAGCGGGGCAGATACGCAGTATTTT.